Following are 18 T cell receptor beta chains from one sample sequenced in a study of CD8 T cells in ankylosing spondylitis. Study findings and constraints: Typical of ankylosing spondylitis blood, it appeared, was a TCR beta motif of eight highly homologous variants.

These TCRs' antigens remain unknown. From the 5' RACE reads, TCRdb called clonotypes with MiXCR, one entry per CDR3 protein. The sample gives hundreds of thousands of distinct CDR3 sequences, 15% to 20% of which show up once; roughly 43% is in the top ten. Sequencing was carried out using blood, either unsorted or a sorted T cell fraction (not recorded which). The receptors were sampled from a male donor with ankylosing spondylitis.

The CDR3 loop is CASSDPGGASTEAFF. CDR3 bases: TGTGCCAGCAGTGACCCAGGAGGGGCTAGCACTGAAGCTTTCTTT. The chain couples TRBV2 to TRBJ1-1, with a weak D call TRBD1 (5 bases). Germline CDR1 SNHLY, CDR2 FYNNEI. Trimming took off 3 bases at V and 4 bases at J, with 15 bases between the two ends. The CDR3 covers 15 residues.

V is TRBV5-4 and J is TRBJ1-1; D gene uncertain. Germline V gives CDR1 SGHNT, CDR2 YYREEE (reference sequence). This CDR3 region has 14 residues. V dropped 0 bases and J dropped 6 bases, with 12 bases sitting between them. The CDR3 spells CASSLAETRAEAFF. The CDR3 DNA sequence: TGTGCCAGCAGCTTGGCCGAGACGAGGGCTGAAGCTTTCTTT.

This chain links TRBV10-2 with TRBJ2-1; the match to TRBD2 covers 11 bases. The ends lost 9 bases at V and 4 bases at J; junction bases unmatched: 8. There are 15 residues in the CDR3. Germline V CDR1 and CDR2: WSHSY, SAAADI. The CDR3 DNA sequence: TGCGCCAGATTAGCGGGGGGGCAAAGGTACAATGAGCAGTTCTTC. This codes for CARLAGGQRYNEQFF.

The V and J genes are TRBV4-1 and TRBJ1-1; 8 nucleotides line up with TRBD1. The CDR3 has 17 amino acids. V lost 1 base to trimming and J lost 2 bases; unmatched junction nucleotides: 9. CDR1 is MGHRA and CDR2 is YSYEKL in the germline V gene. The CDR3 is CASSQGVGTGFNTEAFF. The CDR3 DNA is TGCGCCAGCAGCCAAGGGGTGGGGACAGGCTTCAACACTGAAGCTTTCTTT.

This clonotype showed up just a few times. The chain joins TRBV12-3 or TRBV12-4 to TRBJ1-3; 7 bases are a match to TRBD1. V was pared by 3 bases and J by 4 bases, with 0 bases of the junction left unmatched. The CDR3 is 13 amino acids. This chain's CDR3 is CASSLGQGNTIYF. The CDR3 bases are TGTGCCAGCAGTTTGGGACAGGGAAACACCATATATTTT.

This clonotype has a handful of counts. The chain links TRBV4-3 to TRBJ2-3; D may be TRBD2 (5 bases). The CDR3 sequence is 13 residues long. Trimming took 0 bases from V and 4 from J, leaving 5 bases between them. Germline V gene data show CDR1 as LGHNA and CDR2 as YSLEER. CDR3 sequence reads: CASSQERADTQYF. The DNA for the CDR3 is TGCGCCAGCAGCCAAGAGCGGGCAGATACGCAGTATTTT.

This clonotype was counted a few times. The chain links TRBV6-1 to TRBJ1-5; D is perhaps TRBD1 (5 bases). CDR3 size: 13 residues. The germline V and J ends were trimmed by 5 bases and 4 bases, with 9 bases remaining between them. Germline values: CDR1 MNHNS, CDR2 SASEGT. The CDR3 sequence is CASSQAGNQPQHF. The CDR3 nucleotides read TGTGCCAGCAGTCAGGCAGGGAATCAGCCCCAGCATTTT.

The chain is built from TRBV20-1 and TRBJ2-7; D might be TRBD2 (6 bases). The CDR3 extends over 14 amino acids. Trimming removed 2 bases at V and 1 base at J, with 12 bases between. The V gene's germline CDR1 is DFQATT and CDR2 SNEGSKA (reference sequence). DNA for the CDR3: TGCAGTGCTAGAACGTGGGACTCGTCCTACGAGCAGTACTTC. Translated: CSARTWDSSYEQYF.

Concerning this clonotype: An end of the junction does not agree with germline; a read error may underlie this. J is TRBJ1-2 and V is TRBV6-5; possible D gene TRBD1, 6 bases. This CDR3 contains 19 residues. Germline values: CDR1 MNHEY, CDR2 SVGAGI. CDR3 sequence reads: CARSYSVLGGAERGYGYTF. CDR3 sequence (DNA): TGTGCCAGGAGTTACTCGGTTTTGGGGGGCGCCGAGCGGGGCTATGGCTACACCTTC.

The genes are TRBV18 and TRBJ2-1; 7 positions agree with TRBD1. V lost 5 bases, J lost 6 bases, and 7 bases stayed unmatched. The CDR3 loop spans 14 amino acids. CDR1 KGHSH and CDR2 LQKENI come from the germline V gene. CDR3 sequence (DNA): TGTGCCAGCTCATCCCCGACAGGGCCCAATGAGCAGTTCTTC. It translates to CASSSPTGPNEQFF.

This clonotype was detected ten times or more. The V and J genes are TRBV20-1 and TRBJ2-2; perhaps TRBD2 as D (5 bases). Germline V CDR1 and CDR2: DFQATT, SNEGSKA (reference sequence). Trimming stripped 3 bases from V and 1 base from J, with 6 bases between. The CDR3 loop spans 13 amino acids. The CDR3 DNA is TGCAGTGCTAGTCGGGAGAACACCGGGGAGCTGTTTTTT. It yields the protein CSASRENTGELFF.

This clonotype came up a few times. The chain uses TRBV3-1 and TRBJ2-3, with D tentatively TRBD2 (5 bases). The CDR3 spans 16 residues. Germline assignment: CDR1 LGHDT and CDR2 YNNKEL (reference sequence). The V end lost 1 base, the J end lost 3 bases, and 14 bases lay between the germline ends. The DNA of the CDR3 is TGTGCCAGCAGCCAAGGACTACGACACGAAACAGATACGCAGTATTTT. It is translated as CASSQGLRHETDTQYF.

The rearrangement links TRBV5-6 to TRBJ2-3, with D possibly being TRBD1 or TRBD2 (5 bases each). Trimming removed 4 bases from V and 4 bases from J, with 19 bases in between. The CDR3 covers 16 residues. From germline, CDR1 is SGHDT and CDR2 YYEEEE. CDR3 protein: CASSTGTSPLPDTQYF. CDR3 DNA: TGTGCCAGCAGCACCGGGACCTCCCCCCTTCCAGATACGCAGTATTTT.

The chain uses TRBV12-3 or TRBV12-4 and TRBJ1-1, with 9 bases identical to TRBD1. This CDR3 comprises 13 residues. Germline trimming cut 4 bases from V and 7 bases from J; bases unmatched to any gene: 4. CDR3 sequence reads: CASSWTGEGEAFF. The CDR3 DNA follows: TGTGCCAGCAGTTGGACAGGGGAAGGTGAAGCTTTCTTT.

The table lists this clonotype with a few counts. The chain couples TRBV12-3 or TRBV12-4 to TRBJ2-5, with 13 bases fitting TRBD2. There are 16 residues in the CDR3. Trimming cost V 5 bases and J 1 base; bases outside gene matches: 4. The chain's CDR3 is CASSHGTSGIQETQYF. As DNA, the CDR3 is TGTGCCAGCAGTCACGGGACTAGCGGGATCCAAGAGACCCAGTACTTC.

This clonotype was observed a few times. The V and J genes are TRBV20-1 and TRBJ1-3; 7 nucleotides agree with TRBD1. Germline V gene lookup returns CDR1 DFQATT and CDR2 SNEGSKA (reference sequence). With V trimmed by 5 bases and J by 7 bases, 8 bases remained unmatched. The length of the CDR3 is 13 residues. DNA of the CDR3: TGCAGTGCTGACCCATCGACAGGGAACACCATATATTTT. This translates into CSADPSTGNTIYF.

The chain uses TRBV6-2 or TRBV6-3 and TRBJ2-7, with 9 bases lining up with TRBD1. The CDR3 consists of 15 residues. The germline V gene encodes CDR1 MNHEY and CDR2 SVGEGT. V dropped 2 bases and J dropped 9; count of bases not matched to a gene: 11. Written as DNA, the CDR3 is TGTGCCAGCAGTTACGATGGGACAGGGAATAGCGGGCAGTACTTC. As protein: CASSYDGTGNSGQYF.

This clonotype was observed a handful of times. The V and J genes are TRBV30 and TRBJ2-7, with 9 nucleotides matching TRBD1. The CDR3 sequence is 15 residues long. J gave up 1 base and V 0 bases, and 4 bases lay outside the gene matches. CDR1 is GTSNPN and CDR2 is SVGIG in the germline V gene (reference sequence). The CDR3 protein is CAWSVGTGISYEQYF. DNA of the CDR3: TGTGCCTGGAGTGTAGGGACAGGGATTTCCTACGAGCAGTACTTC.